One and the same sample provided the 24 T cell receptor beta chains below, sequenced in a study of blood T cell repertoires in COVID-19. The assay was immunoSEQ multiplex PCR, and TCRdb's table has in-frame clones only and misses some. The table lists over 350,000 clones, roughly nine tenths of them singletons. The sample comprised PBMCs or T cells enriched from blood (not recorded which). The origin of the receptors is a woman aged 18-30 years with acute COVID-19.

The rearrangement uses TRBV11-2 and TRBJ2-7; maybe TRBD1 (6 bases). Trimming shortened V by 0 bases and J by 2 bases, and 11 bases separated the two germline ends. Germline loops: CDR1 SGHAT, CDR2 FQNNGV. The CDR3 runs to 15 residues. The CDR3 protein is CASSLDGTPTYEQYF. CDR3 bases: TGTGCCAGCAGCTTAGACGGGACACCTACCTACGAGCAGTACTTC.

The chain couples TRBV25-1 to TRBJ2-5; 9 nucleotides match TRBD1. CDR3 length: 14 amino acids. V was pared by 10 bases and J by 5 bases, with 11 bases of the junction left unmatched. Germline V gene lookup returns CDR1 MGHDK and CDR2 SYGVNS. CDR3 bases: TGTGCCACCATGCGATCCGGGACAGGGGAGACCCAGTACTTC. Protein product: CATMRSGTGETQYF. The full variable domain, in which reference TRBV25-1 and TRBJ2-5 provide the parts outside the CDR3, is EADIYQTPRYLVIGTGKKITLECSQTMGHDKMYWYQQDPGMELHLIHYSYGVNSTEKGDLSSESTVSRIRTEHFPLTLESARPSHTSQYLCATMRSGTGETQYFGPGTRLLVL.

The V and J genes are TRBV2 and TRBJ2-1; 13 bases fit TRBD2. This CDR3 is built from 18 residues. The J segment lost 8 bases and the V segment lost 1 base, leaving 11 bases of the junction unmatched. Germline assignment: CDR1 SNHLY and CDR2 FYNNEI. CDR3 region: CASSEESGGTSGKDEQFF. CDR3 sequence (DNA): TGTGCCAGCAGTGAAGAGTCTGGGGGGACTAGCGGGAAAGATGAGCAGTTCTTC.

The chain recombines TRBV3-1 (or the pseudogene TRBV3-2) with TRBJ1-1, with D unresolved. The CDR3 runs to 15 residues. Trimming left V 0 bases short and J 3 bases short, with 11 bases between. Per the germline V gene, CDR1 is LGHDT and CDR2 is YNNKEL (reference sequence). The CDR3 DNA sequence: TGTGCCAGCAGCCAAGATTCGTCCAGATACACTGAAGCTTTCTTT. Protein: CASSQDSSRYTEAFF.

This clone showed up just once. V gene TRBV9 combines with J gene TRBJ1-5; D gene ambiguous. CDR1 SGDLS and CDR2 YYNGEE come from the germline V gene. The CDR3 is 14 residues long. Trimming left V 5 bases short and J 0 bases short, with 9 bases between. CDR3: CASSVSDSNQPQHF. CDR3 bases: TGTGCCAGCAGTGTCAGTGATAGCAATCAGCCCCAGCATTTT.

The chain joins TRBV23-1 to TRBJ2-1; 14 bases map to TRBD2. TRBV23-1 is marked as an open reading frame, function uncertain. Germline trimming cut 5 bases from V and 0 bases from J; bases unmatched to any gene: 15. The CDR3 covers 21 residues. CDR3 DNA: TGCGCCAGCAGTTTGGGGCCGGGACTAGCGGGAGCATGTTGCTCCTACAATGAGCAGTTCTTC. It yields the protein CASSLGPGLAGACCSYNEQFF.

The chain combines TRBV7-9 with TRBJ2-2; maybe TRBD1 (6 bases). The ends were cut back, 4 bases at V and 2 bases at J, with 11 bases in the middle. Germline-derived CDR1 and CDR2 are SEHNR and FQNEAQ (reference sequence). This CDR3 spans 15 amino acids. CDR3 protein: CASSSGTFNTGELFF. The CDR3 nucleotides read TGTGCCAGCAGCTCCGGGACATTTAACACCGGGGAGCTGTTTTTT.

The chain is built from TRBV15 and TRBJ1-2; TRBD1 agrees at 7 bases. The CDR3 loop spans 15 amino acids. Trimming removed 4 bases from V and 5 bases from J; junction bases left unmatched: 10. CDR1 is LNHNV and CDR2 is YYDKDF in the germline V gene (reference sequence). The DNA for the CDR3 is TGTGCCACCAGCACTCGATCCGGGACAGCTTATGGCTACACCTTC. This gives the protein CATSTRSGTAYGYTF. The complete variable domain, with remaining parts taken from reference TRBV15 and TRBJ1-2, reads DAMVIQNPRYQVTQFGKPVTLSCSQTLNHNVMYWYQQKSSQAPKLLFHYYDKDFNNEADTPDNFQSRRPNTSFCFLDIRSPGLGDTAMYLCATSTRSGTAYGYTFGSGTRLTVV.

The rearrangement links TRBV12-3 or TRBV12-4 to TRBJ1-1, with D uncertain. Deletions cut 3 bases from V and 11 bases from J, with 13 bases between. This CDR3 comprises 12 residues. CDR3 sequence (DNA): TGTGCCAGCAGTTTTTCTGATGTTGAGGCTTTCTTT. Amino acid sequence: CASSFSDVEAFF.

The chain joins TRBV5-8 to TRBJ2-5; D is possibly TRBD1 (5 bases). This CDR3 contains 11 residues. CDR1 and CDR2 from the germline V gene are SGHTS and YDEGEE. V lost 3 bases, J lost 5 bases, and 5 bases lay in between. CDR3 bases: TGTGCCAGCAGCTCAGGGGAGACCCAGTACTTC. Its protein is CASSSGETQYF.

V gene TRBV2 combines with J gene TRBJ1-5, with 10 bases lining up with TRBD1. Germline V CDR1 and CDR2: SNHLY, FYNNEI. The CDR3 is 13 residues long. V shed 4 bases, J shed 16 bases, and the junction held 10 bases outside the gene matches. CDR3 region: CASSAQGGQGVHF. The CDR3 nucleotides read TGTGCCAGCAGTGCTCAGGGAGGACAGGGGGTTCATTTT. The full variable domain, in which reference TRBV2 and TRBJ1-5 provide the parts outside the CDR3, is EPEVTQTPSHQVTQMGQEVILRCVPISNHLYFYWYRQILGQKVEFLVSFYNNEISEKSEIFDDQFSVERPDGSNFTLKIRSTKLEDSAMYFCASSAQGGQGVHFGDGTRLSIL.

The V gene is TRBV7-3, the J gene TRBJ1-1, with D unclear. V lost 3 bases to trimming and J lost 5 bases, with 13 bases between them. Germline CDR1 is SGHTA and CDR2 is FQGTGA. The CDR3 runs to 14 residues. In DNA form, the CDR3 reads TGTGCCAGCAGCTTCCGGTTCAGGTATACTGAAGCTTTCTTT. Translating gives CASSFRFRYTEAFF. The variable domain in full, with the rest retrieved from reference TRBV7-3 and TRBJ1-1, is GAGVSQTPSNKVTEKGKYVELRCDPISGHTALYWYRQSLGQGPEFLIYFQGTGAADDSGLPNDRFFAVRPEGSVSTLKIQRTERGDSAVYLCASSFRFRYTEAFFGQGTRLTVV.

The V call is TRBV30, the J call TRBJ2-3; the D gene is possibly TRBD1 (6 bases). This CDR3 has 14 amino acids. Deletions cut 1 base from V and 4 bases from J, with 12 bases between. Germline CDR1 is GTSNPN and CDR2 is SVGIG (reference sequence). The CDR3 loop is CAWSGGGRPDTQYF. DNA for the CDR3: TGTGCCTGGAGTGGAGGGGGAAGGCCAGATACGCAGTATTTT.

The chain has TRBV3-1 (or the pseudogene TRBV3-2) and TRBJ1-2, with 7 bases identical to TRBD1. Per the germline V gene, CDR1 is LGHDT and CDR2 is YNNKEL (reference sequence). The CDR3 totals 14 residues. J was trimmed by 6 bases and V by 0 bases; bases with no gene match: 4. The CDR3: CASSQDTGVNGYTF. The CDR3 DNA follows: TGTGCCAGCAGCCAAGACACAGGGGTTAATGGCTACACCTTC.

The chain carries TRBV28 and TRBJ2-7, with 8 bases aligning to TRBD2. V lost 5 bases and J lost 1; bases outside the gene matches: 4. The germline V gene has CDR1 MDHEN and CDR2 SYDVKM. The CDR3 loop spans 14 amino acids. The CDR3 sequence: CASSKRENSYEQYF. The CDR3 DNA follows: TGTGCCAGCAGTAAGCGGGAGAATTCCTACGAGCAGTACTTC.

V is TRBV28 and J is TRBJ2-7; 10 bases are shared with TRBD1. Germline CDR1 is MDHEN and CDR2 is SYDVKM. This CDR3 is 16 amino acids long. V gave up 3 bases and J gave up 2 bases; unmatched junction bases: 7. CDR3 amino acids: CASSFGGGQGAYEQYF. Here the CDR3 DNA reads TGTGCCAGCAGTTTCGGAGGCGGACAGGGGGCCTACGAGCAGTACTTC.

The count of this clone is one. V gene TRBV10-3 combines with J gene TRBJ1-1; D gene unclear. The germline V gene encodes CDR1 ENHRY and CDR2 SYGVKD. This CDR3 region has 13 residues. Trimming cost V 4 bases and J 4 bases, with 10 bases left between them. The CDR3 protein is CAISVEGSTEAFF. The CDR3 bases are TGTGCCATCAGTGTAGAAGGGAGCACTGAAGCTTTCTTT.

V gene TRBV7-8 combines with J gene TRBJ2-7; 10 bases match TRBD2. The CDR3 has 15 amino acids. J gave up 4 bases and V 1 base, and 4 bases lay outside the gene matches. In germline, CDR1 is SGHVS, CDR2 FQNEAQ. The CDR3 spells CASSLGSGGAYEQYF. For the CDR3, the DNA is TGTGCCAGCAGCTTAGGGAGCGGGGGGGCTTACGAGCAGTACTTC.

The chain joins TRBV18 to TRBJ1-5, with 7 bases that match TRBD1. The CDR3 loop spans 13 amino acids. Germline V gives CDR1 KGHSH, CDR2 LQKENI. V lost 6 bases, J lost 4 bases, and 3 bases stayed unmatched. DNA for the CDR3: TGTGCCAGCTCCACGGACAGGAATCAGCCCCAGCATTTT. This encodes CASSTDRNQPQHF.

CDR3 DNA: TGTGCCAGCAGTTCGTACATACAGGGGGCAGGTAATTCACCCCTCCACTTT. It yields the protein CASSSYIQGAGNSPLHF. The V and J genes are TRBV28 and TRBJ1-6; 9 bases fit TRBD1. V shed 4 bases, J shed 6 bases, and the junction held 10 bases outside the gene matches. Germline V gene lookup returns CDR1 MDHEN and CDR2 SYDVKM. This CDR3 has 17 residues.

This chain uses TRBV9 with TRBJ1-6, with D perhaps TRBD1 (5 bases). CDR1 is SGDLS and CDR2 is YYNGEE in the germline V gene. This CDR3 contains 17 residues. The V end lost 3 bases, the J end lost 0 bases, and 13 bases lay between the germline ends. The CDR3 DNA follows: TGTGCCAGCAGCGAGGGGCCGACGTACTCCTATAATTCACCCCTCCACTTT. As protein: CASSEGPTYSYNSPLHF.

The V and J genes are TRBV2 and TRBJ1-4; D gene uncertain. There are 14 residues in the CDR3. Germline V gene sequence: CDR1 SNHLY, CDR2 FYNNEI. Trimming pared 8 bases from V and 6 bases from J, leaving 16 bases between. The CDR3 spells CASQESGGDEKLFF. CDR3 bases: TGTGCCAGCCAGGAGAGCGGAGGTGATGAAAAACTGTTTTTT.

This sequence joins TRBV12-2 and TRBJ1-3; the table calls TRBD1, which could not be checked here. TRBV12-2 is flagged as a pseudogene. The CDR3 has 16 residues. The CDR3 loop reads CASRLGQGLSGNTIYF. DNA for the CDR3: TGTGCAAGTCGCTTAGGACAGGGTCTCTCTGGAAACACCATATATTTT.

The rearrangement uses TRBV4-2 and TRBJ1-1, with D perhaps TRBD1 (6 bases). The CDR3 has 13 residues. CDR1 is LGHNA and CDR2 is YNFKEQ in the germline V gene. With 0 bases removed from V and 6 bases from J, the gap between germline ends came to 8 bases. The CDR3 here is CASSQDEGAEAFF. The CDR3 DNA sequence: TGTGCCAGCAGCCAAGATGAGGGGGCTGAAGCTTTCTTT.